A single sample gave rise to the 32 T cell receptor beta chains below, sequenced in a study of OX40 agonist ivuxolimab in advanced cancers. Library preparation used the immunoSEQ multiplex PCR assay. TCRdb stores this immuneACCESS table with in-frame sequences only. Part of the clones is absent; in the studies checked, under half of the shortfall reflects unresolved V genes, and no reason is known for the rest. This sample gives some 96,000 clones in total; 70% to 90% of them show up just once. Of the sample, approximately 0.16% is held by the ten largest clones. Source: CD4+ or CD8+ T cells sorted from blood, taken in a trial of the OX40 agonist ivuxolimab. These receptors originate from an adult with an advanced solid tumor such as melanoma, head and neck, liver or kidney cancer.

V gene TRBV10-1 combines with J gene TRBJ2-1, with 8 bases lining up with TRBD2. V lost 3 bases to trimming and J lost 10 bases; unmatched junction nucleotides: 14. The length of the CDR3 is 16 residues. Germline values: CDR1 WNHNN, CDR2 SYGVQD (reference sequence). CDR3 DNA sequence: TGCGCCAGCAGTGAATCAACTAGCGGATCAACCATCGAGCAGTTCTTC. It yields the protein CASSESTSGSTIEQFF.

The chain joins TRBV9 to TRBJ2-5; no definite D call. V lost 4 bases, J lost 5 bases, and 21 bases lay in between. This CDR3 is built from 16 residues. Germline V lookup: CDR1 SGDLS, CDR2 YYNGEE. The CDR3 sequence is CASSPTAGFARETQYF. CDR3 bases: TGTGCCAGCAGCCCCACCGCCGGCTTCGCGAGGGAGACCCAGTACTTC.

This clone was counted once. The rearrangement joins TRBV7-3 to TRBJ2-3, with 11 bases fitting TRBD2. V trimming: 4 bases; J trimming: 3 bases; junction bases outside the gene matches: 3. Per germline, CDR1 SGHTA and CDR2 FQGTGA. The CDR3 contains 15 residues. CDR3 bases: TGTGCCAGCAGCTCTAGCGGGAGGCTAACAGATACGCAGTATTTT. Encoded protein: CASSSSGRLTDTQYF.

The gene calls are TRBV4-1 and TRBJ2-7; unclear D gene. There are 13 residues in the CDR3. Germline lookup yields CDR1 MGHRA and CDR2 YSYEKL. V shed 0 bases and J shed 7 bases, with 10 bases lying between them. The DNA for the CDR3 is TGCGCCAGCAGCCAAGATACCCCAGCTGAGCAGTACTTC. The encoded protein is CASSQDTPAEQYF.

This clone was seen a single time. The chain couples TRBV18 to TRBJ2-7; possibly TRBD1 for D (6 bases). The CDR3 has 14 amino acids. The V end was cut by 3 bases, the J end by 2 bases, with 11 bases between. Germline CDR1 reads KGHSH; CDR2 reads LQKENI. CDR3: CASSPRGPTYEQYF. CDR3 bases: TGTGCCAGCTCACCCAGGGGACCGACCTACGAGCAGTACTTC.

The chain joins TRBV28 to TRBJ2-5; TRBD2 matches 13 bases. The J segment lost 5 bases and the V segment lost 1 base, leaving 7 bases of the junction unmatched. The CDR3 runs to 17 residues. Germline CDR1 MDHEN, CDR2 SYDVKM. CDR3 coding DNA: TGTGCCAGCAGTTTATTCGGCGGACTAGCGGGAGTGGAGACCCAGTACTTC. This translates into CASSLFGGLAGVETQYF.

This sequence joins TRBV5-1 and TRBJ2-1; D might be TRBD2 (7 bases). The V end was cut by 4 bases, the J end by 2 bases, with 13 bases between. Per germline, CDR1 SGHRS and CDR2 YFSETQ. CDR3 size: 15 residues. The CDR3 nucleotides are TGCGCCAGCAGCCCCGCGGGGGCGGCCTACAATGAGCAGTTCTTC. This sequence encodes CASSPAGAAYNEQFF. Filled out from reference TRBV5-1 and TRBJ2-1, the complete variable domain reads KAGVTQTPRYLIKTRGQQVTLSCSPISGHRSVSWYQQTPGQGLQFLFEYFSETQRNKGNFPGRFSGRQFSNSRSEMNVSTLELGDSALYLCASSPAGAAYNEQFFGPGTRLTVL.

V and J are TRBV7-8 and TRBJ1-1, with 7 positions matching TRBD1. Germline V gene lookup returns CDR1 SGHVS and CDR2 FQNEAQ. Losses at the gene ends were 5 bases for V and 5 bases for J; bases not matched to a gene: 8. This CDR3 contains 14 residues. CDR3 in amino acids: CASSNTGARTEAFF. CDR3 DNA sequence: TGTGCCAGCAGCAATACAGGGGCTCGGACTGAAGCTTTCTTT. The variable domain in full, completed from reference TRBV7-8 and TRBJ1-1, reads GAGVSQSPRYKVAKRGQDVALRCDPISGHVSLFWYQQALGQGPEFLTYFQNEAQLDKSGLPSDRFFAERPEGSVSTLKIQRTQQEDSAVYLCASSNTGARTEAFFGQGTRLTVV.

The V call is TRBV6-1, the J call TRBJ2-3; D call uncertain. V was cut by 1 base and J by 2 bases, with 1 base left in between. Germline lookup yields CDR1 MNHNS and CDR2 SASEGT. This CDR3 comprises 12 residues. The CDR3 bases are TGTGCCAGCAGTGAAGTCACAGATACGCAGTATTTT. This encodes CASSEVTDTQYF.

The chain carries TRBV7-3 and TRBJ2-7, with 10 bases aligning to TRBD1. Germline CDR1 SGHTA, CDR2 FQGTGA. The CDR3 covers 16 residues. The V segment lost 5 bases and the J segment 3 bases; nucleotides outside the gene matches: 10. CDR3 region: CASSPRTGGNIYEQYF. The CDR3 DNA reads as TGTGCCAGCAGCCCGCGGACAGGGGGAAACATCTACGAGCAGTACTTC.

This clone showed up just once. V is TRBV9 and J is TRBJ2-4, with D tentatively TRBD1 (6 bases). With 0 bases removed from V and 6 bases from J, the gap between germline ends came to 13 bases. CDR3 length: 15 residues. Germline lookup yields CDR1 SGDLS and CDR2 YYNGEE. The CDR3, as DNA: TGTGCCAGCAGCGTAGCTCAAGGCAGGGGAAACATTCAGTACTTC. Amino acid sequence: CASSVAQGRGNIQYF.

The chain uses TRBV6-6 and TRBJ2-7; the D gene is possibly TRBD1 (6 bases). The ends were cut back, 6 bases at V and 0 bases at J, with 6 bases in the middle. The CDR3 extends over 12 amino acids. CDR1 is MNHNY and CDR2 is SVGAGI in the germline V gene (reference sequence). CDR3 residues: CASRDSSYEQYF. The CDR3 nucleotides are TGTGCCAGCAGGGACAGCTCCTACGAGCAGTACTTC.

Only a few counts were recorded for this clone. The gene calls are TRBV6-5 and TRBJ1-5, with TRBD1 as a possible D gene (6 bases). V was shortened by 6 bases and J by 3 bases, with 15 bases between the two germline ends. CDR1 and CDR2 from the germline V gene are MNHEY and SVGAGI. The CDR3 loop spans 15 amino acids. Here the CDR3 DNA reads TGTGCCAGCAGCCTGGGGGCAGGGCCCAATCAGCCCCAGCATTTT. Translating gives CASSLGAGPNQPQHF.

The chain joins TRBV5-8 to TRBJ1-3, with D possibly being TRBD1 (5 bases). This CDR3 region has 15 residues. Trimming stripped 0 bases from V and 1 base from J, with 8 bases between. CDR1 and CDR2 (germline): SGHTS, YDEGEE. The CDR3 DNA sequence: TGTGCCAGCAGCTTGGGACAGCTTTCTGGAAACACCATATATTTT. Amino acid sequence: CASSLGQLSGNTIYF.

The CDR3 nucleotides read TGTGCCAGCAGCCGCCCAGGGACAGGGAGCACCGGGGAGCTGTTTTTT. Protein product: CASSRPGTGSTGELFF. The rearrangement links TRBV7-3 to TRBJ2-2; 9 bases agree with TRBD1. With 5 bases clipped from V and 4 bases from J, the junction kept 8 bases outside the gene matches. This CDR3 comprises 16 residues. Germline V CDR1 and CDR2: SGHTA, FQGTGA. The complete variable domain, with remaining parts taken from reference TRBV7-3 and TRBJ2-2, reads GAGVSQTPSNKVTEKGKYVELRCDPISGHTALYWYRQSLGQGPEFLIYFQGTGAADDSGLPNDRFFAVRPEGSVSTLKIQRTERGDSAVYLCASSRPGTGSTGELFFGEGSRLTVL.

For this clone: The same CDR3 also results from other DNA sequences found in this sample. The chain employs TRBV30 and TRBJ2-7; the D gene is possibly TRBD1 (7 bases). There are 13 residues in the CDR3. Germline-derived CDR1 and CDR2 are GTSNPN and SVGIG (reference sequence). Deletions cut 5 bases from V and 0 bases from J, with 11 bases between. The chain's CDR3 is CAWSGGSSYEQYF. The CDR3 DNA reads TGTGCCTGGTCAGGGGGGAGCTCCTACGAGCAGTACTTC.

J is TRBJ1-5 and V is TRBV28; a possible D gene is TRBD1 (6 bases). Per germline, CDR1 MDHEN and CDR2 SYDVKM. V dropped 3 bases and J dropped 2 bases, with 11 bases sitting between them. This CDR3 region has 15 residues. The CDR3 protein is CASSLSGAGNQPQHF. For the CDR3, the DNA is TGTGCCAGCAGTTTGTCAGGGGCCGGCAATCAGCCCCAGCATTTT. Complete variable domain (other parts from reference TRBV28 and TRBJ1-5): DVKVTQSSRYLVKRTGEKVFLECVQDMDHENMFWYRQDPGLGLRLIYFSYDVKMKEKGDIPEGYSVSREKKERFSLILESASTNQTSMYLCASSLSGAGNQPQHFGDGTRLSIL.

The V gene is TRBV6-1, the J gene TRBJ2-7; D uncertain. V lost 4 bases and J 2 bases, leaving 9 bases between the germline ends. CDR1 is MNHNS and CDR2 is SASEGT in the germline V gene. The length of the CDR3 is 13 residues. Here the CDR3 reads CASSVPPTYEQYF. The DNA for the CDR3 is TGTGCCAGCAGTGTCCCGCCAACCTACGAGCAGTACTTC.

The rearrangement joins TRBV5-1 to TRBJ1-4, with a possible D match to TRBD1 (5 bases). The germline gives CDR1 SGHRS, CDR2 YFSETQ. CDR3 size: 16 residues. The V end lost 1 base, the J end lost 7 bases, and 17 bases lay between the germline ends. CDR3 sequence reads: CASSLSGTAGGEKLFF. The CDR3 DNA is TGCGCCAGCAGCTTGTCGGGCACAGCCGGGGGTGAAAAACTGTTTTTT.

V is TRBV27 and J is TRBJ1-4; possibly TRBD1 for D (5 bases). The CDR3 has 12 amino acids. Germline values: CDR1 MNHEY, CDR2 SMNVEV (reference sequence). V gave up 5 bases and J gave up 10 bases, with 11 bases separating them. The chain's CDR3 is CASSAPGGKLFF. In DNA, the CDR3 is TGTGCCAGCAGTGCCCCGGGGGGAAAACTGTTTTTT.

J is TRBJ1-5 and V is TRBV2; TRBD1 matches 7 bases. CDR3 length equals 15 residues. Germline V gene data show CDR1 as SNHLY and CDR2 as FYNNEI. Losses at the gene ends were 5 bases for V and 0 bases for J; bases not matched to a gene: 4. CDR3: CASSQDRASNQPQHF. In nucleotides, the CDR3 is TGTGCCAGCAGTCAAGACAGGGCTAGCAATCAGCCCCAGCATTTT. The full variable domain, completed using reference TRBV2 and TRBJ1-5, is EPEVTQTPSHQVTQMGQEVILRCVPISNHLYFYWYRQILGQKVEFLVSFYNNEISEKSEIFDDQFSVERPDGSNFTLKIRSTKLEDSAMYFCASSQDRASNQPQHFGDGTRLSIL.

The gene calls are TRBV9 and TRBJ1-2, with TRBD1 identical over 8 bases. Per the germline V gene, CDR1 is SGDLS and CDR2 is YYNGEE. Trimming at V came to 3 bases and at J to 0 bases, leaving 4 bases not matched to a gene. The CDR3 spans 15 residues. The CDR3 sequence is CASSAGGSANYGYTF. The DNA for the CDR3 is TGTGCCAGCAGCGCAGGGGGCAGCGCTAACTATGGCTACACCTTC. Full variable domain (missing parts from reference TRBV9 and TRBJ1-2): DSGVTQTPKHLITATGQRVTLRCSPRSGDLSVYWYQQSLDQGLQFLIQYYNGEERAKGNILERFSAQQFPDLHSELNLSSLELGDSALYFCASSAGGSANYGYTFGSGTRLTVV.

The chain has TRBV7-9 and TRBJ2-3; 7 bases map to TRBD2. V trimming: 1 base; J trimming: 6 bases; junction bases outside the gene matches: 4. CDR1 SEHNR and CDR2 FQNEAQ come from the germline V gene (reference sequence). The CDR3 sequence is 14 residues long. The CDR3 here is CASSLDGGYDTQYF. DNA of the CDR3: TGTGCCAGCAGCTTAGACGGGGGGTATGATACGCAGTATTTT.

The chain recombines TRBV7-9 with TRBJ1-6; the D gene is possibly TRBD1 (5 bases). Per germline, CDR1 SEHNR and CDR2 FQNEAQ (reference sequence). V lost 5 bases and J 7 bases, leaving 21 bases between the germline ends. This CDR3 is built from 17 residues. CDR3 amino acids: CASSPRGRNRTNSPLHF. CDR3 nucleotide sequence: TGTGCCAGCAGCCCTAGGGGTCGGAACAGGACAAATTCACCCCTCCACTTT.

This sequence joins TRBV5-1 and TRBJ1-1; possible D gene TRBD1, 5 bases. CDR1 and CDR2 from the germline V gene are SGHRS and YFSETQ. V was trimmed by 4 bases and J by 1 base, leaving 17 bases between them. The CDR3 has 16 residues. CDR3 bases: TGCGCCAGCAGCCCTAGACGGGGCAGGGAGAACACTGAAGCTTTCTTT. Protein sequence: CASSPRRGRENTEAFF.

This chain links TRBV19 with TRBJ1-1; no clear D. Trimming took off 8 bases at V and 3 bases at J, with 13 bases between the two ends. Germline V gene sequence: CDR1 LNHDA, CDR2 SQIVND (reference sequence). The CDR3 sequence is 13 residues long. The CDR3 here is CASAQGLYTEAFF. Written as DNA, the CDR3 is TGTGCCAGTGCTCAAGGCCTCTACACTGAAGCTTTCTTT.

In DNA form, the CDR3 reads TGTGCCACAGGGGGAGGGGATCAGCCCCAGCATTTT. Translation gives CATGGGDQPQHF. The genes are TRBV28 and TRBJ1-5, with 7 bases fitting TRBD1. CDR3 size: 12 residues. J was trimmed by 5 bases and V by 10 bases; bases with no gene match: 5. Germline V gene sequence: CDR1 MDHEN, CDR2 SYDVKM.

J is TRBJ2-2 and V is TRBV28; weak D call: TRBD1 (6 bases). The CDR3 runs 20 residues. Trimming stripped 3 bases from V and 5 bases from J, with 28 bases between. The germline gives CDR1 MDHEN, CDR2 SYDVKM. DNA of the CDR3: TGTGCCAGCAGTTTTATTCAGGGGTGGTTGTCGGGTCTGGAAACCGGGGAGCTGTTTTTT. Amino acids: CASSFIQGWLSGLETGELFF.

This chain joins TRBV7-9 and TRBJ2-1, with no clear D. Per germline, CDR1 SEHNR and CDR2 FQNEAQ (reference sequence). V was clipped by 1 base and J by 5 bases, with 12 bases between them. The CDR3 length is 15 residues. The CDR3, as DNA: TGTGCCAGCAGCTTAGGTGAGAAGACCAACAATGAGCAGTTCTTC. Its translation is CASSLGEKTNNEQFF.

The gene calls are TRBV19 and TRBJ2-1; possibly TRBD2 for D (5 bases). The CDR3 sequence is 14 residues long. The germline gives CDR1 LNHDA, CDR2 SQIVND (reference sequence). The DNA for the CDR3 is TGTGCGGCTCGGAGGCGAGAAAGAGTACATGAGCAGTTCTTC. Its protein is CAARRRERVHEQFF.

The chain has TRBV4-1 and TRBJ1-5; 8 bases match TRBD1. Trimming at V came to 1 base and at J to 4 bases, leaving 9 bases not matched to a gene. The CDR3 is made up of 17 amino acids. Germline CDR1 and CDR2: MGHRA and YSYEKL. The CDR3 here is CASSQGGRTGINQPQHF. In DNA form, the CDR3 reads TGCGCCAGCAGCCAAGGGGGAAGGACAGGGATTAATCAGCCCCAGCATTTT.

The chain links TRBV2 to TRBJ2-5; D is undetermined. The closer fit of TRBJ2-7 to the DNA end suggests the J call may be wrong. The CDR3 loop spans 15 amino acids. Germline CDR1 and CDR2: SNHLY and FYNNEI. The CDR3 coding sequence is TGTGCCAGCAGAGCTACAGAGCTTTACTCCTACGAGCAGTACTTC. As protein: CASRATELYSYEQYF.